This section outlines one T cell receptor beta chain sequence together with its context. The antigen is undetermined. This entry belongs to a study of cytotoxic CD8 clonotypes in ibrutinib-treated CLL. Study at large: Among the patients, ten to eleven presented as relapsed/refractory and around 16 as treatment-naive; 17 to 18 showed unmutated IGHV.

Study outcomes and limitations: Baseline values of clonality outstripped age-matched healthy donors and followed circulating CD8+ T-cell counts. Private clonotypes, not public ones, expanded at ibrutinib response.

Library input was about 2.2 micrograms of DNA from cryopreserved PBMCs. Produced via immunoSEQ multiplex PCR; TCRdb's table is partial and in-frame only. The data contain over 120,000 clones, 70% to 80% of them seen just once; the ten biggest clones take up about 13%. Specimen: PBMCs, collected after 12 months of ibrutinib treatment. The TCR was taken from a human donor with chronic lymphocytic leukemia.

The DNA for the CDR3 is TGTGCCAGCAGCCAAAGGACAGGGGACGAGCAGTACTTC. Encoded protein: CASSQRTGDEQYF. The V call is TRBV4-2, the J call TRBJ2-7, with 9 positions matching TRBD1. Losses at the gene ends were 2 bases for V and 5 bases for J; bases not matched to a gene: 1. The CDR3 is 13 amino acids. Germline V gene sequence: CDR1 LGHNA, CDR2 YNFKEQ.